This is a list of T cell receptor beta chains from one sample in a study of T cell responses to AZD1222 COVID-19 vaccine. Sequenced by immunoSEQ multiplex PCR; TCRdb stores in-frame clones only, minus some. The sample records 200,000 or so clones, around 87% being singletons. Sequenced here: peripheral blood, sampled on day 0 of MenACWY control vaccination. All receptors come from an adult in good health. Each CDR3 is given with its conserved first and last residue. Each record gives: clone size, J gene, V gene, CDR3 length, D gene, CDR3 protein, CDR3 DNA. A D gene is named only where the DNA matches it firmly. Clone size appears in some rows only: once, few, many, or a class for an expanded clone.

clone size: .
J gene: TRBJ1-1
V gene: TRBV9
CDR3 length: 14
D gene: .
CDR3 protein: CASSGRDLGTEAFF
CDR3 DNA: TGTGCCAGCAGCGGGAGGGATCTGGGCACTGAAGCTTTCTTT

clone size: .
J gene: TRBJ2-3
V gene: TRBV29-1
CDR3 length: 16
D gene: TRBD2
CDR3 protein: CSVRTSGGSLADTQYF
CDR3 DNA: TGCAGCGTACGGACTAGCGGGGGGTCGCTCGCAGATACGCAGTATTTT

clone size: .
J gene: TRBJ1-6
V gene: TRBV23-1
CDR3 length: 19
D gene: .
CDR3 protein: CASSQPSGSRSSYNSPLHF
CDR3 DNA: TGCGCCAGCAGTCAACCATCAGGGTCGAGGAGCTCCTATAATTCACCCCTCCACTTT

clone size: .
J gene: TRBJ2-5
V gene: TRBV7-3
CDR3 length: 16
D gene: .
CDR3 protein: CASSSNPGGLTETQYF
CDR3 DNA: TGTGCCAGCAGCTCCAACCCTGGGGGGTTGACAGAGACCCAGTACTTC

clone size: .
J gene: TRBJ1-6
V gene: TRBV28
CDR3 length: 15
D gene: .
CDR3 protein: CASSLGTMRNSPLHF
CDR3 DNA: TGTGCCAGCAGTTTAGGGACAATGAGGAATTCACCCCTCCACTTT

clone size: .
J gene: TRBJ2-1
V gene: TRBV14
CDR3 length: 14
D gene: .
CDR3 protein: CASSQVLVGNEQFF
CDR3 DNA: TGTGCCAGCAGCCAAGTCCTAGTCGGGAATGAGCAGTTCTTC

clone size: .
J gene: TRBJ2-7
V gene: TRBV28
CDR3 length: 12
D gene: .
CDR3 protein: CASSYPGPGVYF
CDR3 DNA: TGTGCCAGCAGTTACCCCGGGCCAGGGGTGTACTTC

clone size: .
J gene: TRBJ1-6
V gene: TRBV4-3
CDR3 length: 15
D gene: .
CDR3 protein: CASSQELVENSPLHF
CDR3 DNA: TGCGCCAGCAGCCAAGAGTTAGTGGAGAATTCACCCCTCCACTTT

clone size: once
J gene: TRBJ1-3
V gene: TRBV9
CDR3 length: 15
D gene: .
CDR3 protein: CASSVGNREGNTIYF
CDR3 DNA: TGTGCCAGCAGCGTAGGTAACAGGGAAGGAAACACCATATATTTT

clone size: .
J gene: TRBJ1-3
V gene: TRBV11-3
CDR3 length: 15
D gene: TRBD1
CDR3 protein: CASSLGTGSGNTIYF
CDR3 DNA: TGTGCCAGCAGCCTCGGGACAGGATCAGGAAACACCATATATTTT

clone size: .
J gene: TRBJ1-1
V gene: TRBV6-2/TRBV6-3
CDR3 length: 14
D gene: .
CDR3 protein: CASSYAGLNTEAFF
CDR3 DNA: TGTGCCAGCAGTTATGCAGGATTGAACACTGAAGCTTTCTTT

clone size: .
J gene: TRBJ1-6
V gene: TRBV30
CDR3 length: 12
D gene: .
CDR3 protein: CAWSEGLGPLHF
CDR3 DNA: TGTGCCTGGAGCGAGGGTCTGGGACCCCTCCACTTT

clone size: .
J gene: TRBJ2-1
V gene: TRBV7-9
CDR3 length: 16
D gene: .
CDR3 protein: CASSPPEYGRNNEQFF
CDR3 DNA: TGTGCCAGCAGCCCCCCCGAGTATGGGCGGAACAATGAGCAGTTCTTC

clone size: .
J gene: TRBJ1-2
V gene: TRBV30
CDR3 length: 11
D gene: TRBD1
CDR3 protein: CASGQSYGYTF
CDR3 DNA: TGTGCCTCGGGACAGAGCTATGGCTACACCTTC

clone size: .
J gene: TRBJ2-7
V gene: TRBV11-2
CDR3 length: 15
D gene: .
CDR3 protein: CASSLEDESSYEQYF
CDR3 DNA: TGTGCCAGCAGCTTAGAGGACGAGAGCTCCTACGAGCAGTACTTC

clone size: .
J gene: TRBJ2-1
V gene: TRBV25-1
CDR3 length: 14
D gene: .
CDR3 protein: CASSRGANGDEQFF
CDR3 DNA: TGTGCCAGCAGTAGGGGGGCGAACGGCGATGAGCAGTTCTTC

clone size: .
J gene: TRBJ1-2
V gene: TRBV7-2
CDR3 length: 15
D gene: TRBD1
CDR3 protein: CASSSYRGHNYGYTF
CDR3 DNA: TGTGCCAGCAGCTCATACAGGGGCCATAACTATGGCTACACCTTC

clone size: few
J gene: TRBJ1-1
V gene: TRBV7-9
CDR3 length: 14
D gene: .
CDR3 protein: CASSVASMNTEAFF
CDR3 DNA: TGTGCCAGCAGCGTCGCCTCCATGAACACTGAAGCTTTCTTT

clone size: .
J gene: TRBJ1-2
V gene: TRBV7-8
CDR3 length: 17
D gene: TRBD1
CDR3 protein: CASSLENRGGSSYGYTF
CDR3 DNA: TGTGCCAGCAGCTTAGAGAACAGGGGGGGGAGTAGTTATGGCTACACCTTC

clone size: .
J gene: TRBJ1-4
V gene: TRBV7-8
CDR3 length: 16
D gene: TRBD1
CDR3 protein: CASSSANDRDVEKLFF
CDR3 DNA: TGTGCCAGCAGCTCAGCGAACGACAGGGATGTGGAAAAACTGTTTTTT

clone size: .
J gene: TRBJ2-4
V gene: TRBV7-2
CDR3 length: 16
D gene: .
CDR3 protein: CASSFRAATAKNIQYF
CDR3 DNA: TGTGCCAGCAGCTTTAGGGCGGCAACAGCCAAAAACATTCAGTACTTC

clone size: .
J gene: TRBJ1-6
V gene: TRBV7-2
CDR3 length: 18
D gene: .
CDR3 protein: CASSFLPIVGDGSSPLHF
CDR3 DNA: TGTGCCAGCAGCTTCCTACCCATCGTGGGGGACGGCAGTTCACCCCTCCACTTT

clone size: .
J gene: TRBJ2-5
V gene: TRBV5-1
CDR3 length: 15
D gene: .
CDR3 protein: CASSSVLGAQETQYF
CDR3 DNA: TGCGCCAGCAGCTCGGTTCTTGGGGCCCAAGAGACCCAGTACTTC

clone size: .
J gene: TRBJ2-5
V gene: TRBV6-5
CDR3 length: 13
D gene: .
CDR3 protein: CASSPIRSETQYF
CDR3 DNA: TGTGCCAGCAGCCCGATTCGTTCTGAGACCCAGTACTTC

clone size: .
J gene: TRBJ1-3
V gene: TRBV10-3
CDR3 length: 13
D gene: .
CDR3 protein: CAISESKGNTIYF
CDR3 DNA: TGTGCCATCAGTGAGTCGAAGGGAAACACCATATATTTT

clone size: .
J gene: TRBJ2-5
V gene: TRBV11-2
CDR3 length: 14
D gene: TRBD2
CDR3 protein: CASSLSPGRETQYF
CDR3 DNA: TGTGCCAGCAGCTTATCCCCCGGGAGGGAGACCCAGTACTTC

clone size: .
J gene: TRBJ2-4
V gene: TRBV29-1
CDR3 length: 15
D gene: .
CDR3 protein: CSVASQSSVVNIQYF
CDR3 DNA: TGCAGCGTTGCTTCCCAAAGCTCGGTAGTAAACATTCAGTACTTC

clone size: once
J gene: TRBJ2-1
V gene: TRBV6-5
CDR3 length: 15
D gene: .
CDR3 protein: CASRLDSATNNEQFF
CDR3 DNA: TGTGCCAGCAGACTCGACAGCGCGACAAACAATGAGCAGTTCTTC

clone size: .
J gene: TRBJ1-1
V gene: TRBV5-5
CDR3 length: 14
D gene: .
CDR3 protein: CASTPGLSYTEAFF
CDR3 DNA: TGTGCCAGCACCCCGGGTCTTTCATACACTGAAGCTTTCTTT

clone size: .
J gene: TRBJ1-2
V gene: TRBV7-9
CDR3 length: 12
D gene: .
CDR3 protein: CASSPVGDGYTF
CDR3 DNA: TGTGCCAGCAGCCCCGTAGGGGATGGCTACACCTTC

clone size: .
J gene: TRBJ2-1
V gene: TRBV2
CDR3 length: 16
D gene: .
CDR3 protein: CASSVPGTEDRNEQFF
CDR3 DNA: TGTGCCAGCAGTGTACCCGGGACGGAGGATCGCAATGAGCAGTTCTTC

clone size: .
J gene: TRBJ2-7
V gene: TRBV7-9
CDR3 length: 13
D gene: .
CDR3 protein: CASRGALTYEQYF
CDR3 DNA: TGTGCCAGCCGGGGGGCCTTGACCTACGAGCAGTACTTC

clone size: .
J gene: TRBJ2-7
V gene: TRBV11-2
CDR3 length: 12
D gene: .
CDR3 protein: CASSLSGYEQYF
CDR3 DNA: TGTGCCAGCAGCCTTAGCGGCTACGAGCAGTACTTC

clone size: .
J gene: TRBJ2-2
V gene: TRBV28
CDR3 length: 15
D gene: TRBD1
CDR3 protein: CASSTGSANTGELFF
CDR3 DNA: TGTGCCAGCTCGACAGGGTCCGCGAACACCGGGGAGCTGTTTTTT

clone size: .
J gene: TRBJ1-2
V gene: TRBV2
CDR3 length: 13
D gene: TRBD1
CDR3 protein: CASRAGTVYGYTF
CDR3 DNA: TGTGCCAGCAGGGCCGGGACAGTCTATGGCTACACCTTC

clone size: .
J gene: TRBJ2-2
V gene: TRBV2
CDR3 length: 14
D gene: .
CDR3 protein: CASSETWSTGELFF
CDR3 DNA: TGTGCCAGCAGTGAAACCTGGAGCACCGGGGAGCTGTTTTTT

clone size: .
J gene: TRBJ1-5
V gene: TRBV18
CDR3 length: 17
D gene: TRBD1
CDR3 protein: CASSPSGQEEINQPQHF
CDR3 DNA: TGTGCCAGCTCACCATCAGGACAGGAGGAGATTAATCAGCCCCAGCATTTT

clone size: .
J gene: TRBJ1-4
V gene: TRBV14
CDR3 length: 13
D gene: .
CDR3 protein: CASSRSGAEKLFF
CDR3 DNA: TGTGCCAGCAGCCGAAGCGGGGCCGAAAAACTGTTTTTT